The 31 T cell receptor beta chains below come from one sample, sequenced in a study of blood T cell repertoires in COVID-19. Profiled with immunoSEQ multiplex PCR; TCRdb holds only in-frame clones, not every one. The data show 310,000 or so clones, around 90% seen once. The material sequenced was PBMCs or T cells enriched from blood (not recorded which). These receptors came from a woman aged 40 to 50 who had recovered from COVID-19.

The CDR3 nucleotides read TGTGCCTACCAGGGGGGAGGCGTCTATGGCTACACCTTC. Protein product: CAYQGGGVYGYTF. The V and J genes are TRBV30 and TRBJ1-2, with TRBD1 matching 7 bases. The CDR3 has 13 amino acids. The germline CDR1 and CDR2 sequences are GTSNPN and SVGIG (reference sequence). Unmatched junction bases numbered 9, after V lost 7 bases and J lost 4 bases.

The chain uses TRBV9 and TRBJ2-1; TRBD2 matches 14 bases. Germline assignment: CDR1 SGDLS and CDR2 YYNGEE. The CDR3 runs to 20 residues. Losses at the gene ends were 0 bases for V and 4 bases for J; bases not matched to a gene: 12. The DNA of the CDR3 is TGTGCCAGCAGCGTAGCTTCGACTAGCGGGAGGGCCGGAAATTACAATGAGCAGTTCTTC. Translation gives CASSVASTSGRAGNYNEQFF. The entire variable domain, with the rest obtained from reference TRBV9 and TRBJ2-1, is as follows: DSGVTQTPKHLITATGQRVTLRCSPRSGDLSVYWYQQSLDQGLQFLIQYYNGEERAKGNILERFSAQQFPDLHSELNLSSLELGDSALYFCASSVASTSGRAGNYNEQFFGPGTRLTVL.

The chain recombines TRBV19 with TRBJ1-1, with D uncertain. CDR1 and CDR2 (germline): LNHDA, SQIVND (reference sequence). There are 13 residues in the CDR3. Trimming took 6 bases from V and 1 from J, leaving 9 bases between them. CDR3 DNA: TGTGCCAGTAGCAGCGGGCCGAACACTGAAGCTTTCTTT. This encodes CASSSGPNTEAFF.

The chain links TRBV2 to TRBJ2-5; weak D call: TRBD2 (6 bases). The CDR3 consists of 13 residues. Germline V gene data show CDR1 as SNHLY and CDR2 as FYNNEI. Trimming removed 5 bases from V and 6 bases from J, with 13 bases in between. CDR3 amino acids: CASSRGTPQTQYF. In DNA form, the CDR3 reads TGTGCCAGCAGTCGGGGGACGCCGCAGACCCAGTACTTC.

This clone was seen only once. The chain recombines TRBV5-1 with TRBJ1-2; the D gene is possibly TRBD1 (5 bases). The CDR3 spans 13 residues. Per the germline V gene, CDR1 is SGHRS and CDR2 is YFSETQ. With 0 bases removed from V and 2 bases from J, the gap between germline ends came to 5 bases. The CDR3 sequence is CASSLGTNYGYTF. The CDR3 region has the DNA TGCGCCAGCAGCTTGGGGACAAACTATGGCTACACCTTC.

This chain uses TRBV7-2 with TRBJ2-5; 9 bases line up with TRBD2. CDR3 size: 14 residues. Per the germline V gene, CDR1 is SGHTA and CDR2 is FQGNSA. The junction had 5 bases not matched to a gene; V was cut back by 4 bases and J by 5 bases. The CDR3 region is CASSSLTSGETQYF. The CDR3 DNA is TGTGCCAGCAGCTCGTTAACTAGCGGGGAGACCCAGTACTTC.

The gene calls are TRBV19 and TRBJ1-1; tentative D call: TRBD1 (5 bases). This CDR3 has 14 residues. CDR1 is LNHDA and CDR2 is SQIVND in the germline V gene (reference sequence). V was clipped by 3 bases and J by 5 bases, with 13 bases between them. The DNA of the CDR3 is TGTGCCAGTAGTATCTATCAGGGAGGTACTGAAGCTTTCTTT. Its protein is CASSIYQGGTEAFF.

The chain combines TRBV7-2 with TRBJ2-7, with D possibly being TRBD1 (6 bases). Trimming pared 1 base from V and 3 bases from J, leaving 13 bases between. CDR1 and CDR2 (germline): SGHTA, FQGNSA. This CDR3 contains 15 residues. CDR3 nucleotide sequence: TGTGCCAGCAGCTTAGGGGGGACACCCCTCTACGAGCAGTACTTC. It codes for CASSLGGTPLYEQYF.

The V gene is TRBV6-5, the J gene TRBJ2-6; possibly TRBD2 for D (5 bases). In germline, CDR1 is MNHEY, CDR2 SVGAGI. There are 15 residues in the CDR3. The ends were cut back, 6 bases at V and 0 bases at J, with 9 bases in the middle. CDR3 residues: CASSGLSSGANVLTF. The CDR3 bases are TGTGCCAGCAGCGGACTGAGCTCTGGGGCCAACGTCCTGACTTTC.

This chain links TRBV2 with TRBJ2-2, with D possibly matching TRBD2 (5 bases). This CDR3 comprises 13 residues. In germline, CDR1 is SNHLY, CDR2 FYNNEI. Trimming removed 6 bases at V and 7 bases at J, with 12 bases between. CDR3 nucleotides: TGTGCCAGCAGCCTGGCGGGTTTCGGGGAGCTGTTTTTT. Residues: CASSLAGFGELFF.

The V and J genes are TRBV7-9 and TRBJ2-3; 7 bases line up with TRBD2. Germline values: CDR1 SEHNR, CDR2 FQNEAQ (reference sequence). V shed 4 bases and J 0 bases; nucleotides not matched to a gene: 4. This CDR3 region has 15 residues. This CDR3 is CASSSKLASTDTQYF. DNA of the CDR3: TGTGCCAGCAGCTCAAAACTAGCGAGCACAGATACGCAGTATTTT.

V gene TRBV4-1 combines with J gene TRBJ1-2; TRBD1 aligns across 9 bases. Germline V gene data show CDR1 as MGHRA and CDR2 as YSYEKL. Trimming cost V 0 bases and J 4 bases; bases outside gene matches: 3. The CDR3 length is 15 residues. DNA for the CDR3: TGCGCCAGCAGCCAAGATGACAGGGGGGCCTATGGCTACACCTTC. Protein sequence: CASSQDDRGAYGYTF.

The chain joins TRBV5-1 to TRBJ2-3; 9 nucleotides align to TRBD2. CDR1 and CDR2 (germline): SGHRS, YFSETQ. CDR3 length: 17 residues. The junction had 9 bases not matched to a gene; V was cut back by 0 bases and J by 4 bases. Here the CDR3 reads CASSLGPAGGGADTQYF. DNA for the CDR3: TGCGCCAGCAGCTTGGGTCCAGCGGGAGGTGGGGCAGATACGCAGTATTTT.

CDR3 bases: TGTGCCAGCAGTGTACAGGGTAGCTATGGCTACACCTTC. It is translated as CASSVQGSYGYTF. The chain is built from TRBV9 and TRBJ1-2, with D possibly matching TRBD1 (6 bases). V gave up 5 bases and J gave up 4 bases, with 12 bases separating them. This CDR3 spans 13 amino acids. Germline-derived CDR1 and CDR2 are SGDLS and YYNGEE.

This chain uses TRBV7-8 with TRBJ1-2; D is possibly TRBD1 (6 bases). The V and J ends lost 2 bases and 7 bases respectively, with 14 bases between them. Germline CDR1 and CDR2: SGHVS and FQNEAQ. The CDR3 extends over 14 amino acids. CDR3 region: CASSLLGGALGYTF. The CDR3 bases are TGTGCCAGCAGCTTATTAGGGGGGGCACTTGGCTACACCTTC.

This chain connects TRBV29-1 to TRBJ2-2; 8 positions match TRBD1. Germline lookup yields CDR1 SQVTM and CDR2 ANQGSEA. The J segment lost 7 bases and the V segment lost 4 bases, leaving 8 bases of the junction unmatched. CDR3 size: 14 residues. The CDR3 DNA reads TGCAGCGTTGGCGCAGGGGGCTGGGGCGGGGAGCTGTTTTTT. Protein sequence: CSVGAGGWGGELFF.

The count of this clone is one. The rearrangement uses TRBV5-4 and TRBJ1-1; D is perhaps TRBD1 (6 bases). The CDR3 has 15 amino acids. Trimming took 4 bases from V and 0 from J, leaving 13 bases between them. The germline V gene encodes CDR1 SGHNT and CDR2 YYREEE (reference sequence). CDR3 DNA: TGTGCCAGCAGCCCGGGGGGACATATGAACACTGAAGCTTTCTTT. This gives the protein CASSPGGHMNTEAFF. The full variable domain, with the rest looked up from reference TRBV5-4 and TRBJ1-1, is ETGVTQSPTHLIKTRGQQVTLRCSSQSGHNTVSWYQQALGQGPQFIFQYYREEENGRGNFPPRFSGLQFPNYSSELNVNALELDDSALYLCASSPGGHMNTEAFFGQGTRLTVV.

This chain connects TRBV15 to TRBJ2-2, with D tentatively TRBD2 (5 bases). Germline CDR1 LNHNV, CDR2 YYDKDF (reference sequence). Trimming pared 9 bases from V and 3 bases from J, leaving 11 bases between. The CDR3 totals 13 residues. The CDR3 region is CATRGQYTGELFF. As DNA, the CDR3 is TGTGCCACTCGAGGGCAGTACACCGGGGAGCTGTTTTTT. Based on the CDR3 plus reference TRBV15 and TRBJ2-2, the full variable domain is DAMVIQNPRYQVTQFGKPVTLSCSQTLNHNVMYWYQQKSSQAPKLLFHYYDKDFNNEADTPDNFQSRRPNTSFCFLDIRSPGLGDTAMYLCATRGQYTGELFFGEGSRLTVL.

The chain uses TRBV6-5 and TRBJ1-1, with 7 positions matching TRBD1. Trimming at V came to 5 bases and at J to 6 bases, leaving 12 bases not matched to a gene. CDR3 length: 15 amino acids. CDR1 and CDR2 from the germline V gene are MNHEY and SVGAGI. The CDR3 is CASSLLTTGRSEAFF. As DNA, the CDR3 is TGTGCCAGCAGTCTCTTAACGACAGGGCGGTCTGAAGCTTTCTTT.

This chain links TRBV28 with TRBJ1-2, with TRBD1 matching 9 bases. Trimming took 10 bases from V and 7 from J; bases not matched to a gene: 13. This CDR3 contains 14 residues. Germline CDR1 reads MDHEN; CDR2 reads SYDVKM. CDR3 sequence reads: CATKPGQGGVGYTF. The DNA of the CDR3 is TGTGCCACCAAACCGGGACAGGGAGGAGTTGGCTACACCTTC.

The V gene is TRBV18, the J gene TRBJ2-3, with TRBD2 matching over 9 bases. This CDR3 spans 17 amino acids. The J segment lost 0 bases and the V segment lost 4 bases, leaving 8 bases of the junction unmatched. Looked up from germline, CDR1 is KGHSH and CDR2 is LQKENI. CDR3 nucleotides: TGTGCCAGCTCACATTCGACGGGACTAGCTAGCACAGATACGCAGTATTTT. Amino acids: CASSHSTGLASTDTQYF.

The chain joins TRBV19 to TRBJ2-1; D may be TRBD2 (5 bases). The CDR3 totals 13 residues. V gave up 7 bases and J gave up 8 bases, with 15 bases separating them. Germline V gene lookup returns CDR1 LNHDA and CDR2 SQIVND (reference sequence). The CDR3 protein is CASTNRAGDEQFF. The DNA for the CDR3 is TGTGCCAGTACGAACCGTGCCGGGGATGAGCAGTTCTTC.

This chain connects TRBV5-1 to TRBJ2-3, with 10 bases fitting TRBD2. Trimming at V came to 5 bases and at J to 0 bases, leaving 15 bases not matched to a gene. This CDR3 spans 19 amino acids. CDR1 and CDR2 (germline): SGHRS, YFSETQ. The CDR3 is CASSSRSPTTSGSTDTQYF. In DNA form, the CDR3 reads TGCGCCAGCAGTAGCCGAAGTCCCACGACTAGCGGGAGCACAGATACGCAGTATTTT.

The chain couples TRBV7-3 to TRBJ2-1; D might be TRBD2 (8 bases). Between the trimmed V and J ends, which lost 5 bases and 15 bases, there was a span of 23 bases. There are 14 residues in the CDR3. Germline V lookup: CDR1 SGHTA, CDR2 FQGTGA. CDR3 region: CASSPQGNSGKRFF. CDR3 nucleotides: TGTGCCAGCAGCCCACAGGGGAATAGCGGGAAGCGGTTCTTC.

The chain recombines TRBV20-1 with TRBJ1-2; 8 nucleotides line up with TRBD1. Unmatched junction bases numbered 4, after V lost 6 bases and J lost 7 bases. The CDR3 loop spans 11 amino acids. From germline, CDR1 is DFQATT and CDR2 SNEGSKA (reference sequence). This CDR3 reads CSASTGGGYTF. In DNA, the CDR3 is TGCAGTGCAAGCACAGGGGGTGGCTACACCTTC.

The CDR3 DNA sequence: TGCAGTGCTAGTGCCGGGACAGGGAGCAATCAGCCCCAGCATTTT. Its protein is CSASAGTGSNQPQHF. The chain links TRBV20-1 to TRBJ1-5; 9 bases agree with TRBD1. This CDR3 is 15 amino acids long. The V gene's germline CDR1 is DFQATT and CDR2 SNEGSKA (reference sequence). Trimming removed 3 bases from V and 1 base from J; junction bases left unmatched: 4.

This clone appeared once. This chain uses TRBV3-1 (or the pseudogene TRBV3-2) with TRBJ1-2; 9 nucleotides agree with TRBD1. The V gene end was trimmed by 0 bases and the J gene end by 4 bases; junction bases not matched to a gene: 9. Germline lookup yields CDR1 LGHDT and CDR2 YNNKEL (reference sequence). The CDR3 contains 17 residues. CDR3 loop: CASSQDVTGGSFYGYTF. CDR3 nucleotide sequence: TGTGCCAGCAGCCAAGATGTTACAGGGGGCTCTTTCTATGGCTACACCTTC.

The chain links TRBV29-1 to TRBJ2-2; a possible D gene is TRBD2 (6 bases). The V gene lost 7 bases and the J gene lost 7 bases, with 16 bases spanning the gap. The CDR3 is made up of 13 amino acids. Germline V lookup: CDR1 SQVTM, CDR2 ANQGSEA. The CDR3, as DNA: TGCAGCGGGGGACTCGGAGTAGGCGGGGAGCTGTTTTTT. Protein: CSGGLGVGGELFF.

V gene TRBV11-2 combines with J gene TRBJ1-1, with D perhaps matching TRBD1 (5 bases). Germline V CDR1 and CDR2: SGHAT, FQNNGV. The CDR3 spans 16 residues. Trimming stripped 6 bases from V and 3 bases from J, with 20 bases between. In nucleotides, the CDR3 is TGTGCCAGCAGGCAACCCCCAGGGAATGGGGACACTGAAGCTTTCTTT. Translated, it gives CASRQPPGNGDTEAFF.

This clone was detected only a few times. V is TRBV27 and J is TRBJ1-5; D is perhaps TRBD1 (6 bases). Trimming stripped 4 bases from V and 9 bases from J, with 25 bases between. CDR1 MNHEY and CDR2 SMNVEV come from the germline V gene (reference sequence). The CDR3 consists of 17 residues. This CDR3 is CASSSSSYRVPRGPQHF. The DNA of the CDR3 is TGTGCCAGCAGTTCTTCCTCGTACAGGGTCCCCCGGGGGCCCCAGCATTTT.

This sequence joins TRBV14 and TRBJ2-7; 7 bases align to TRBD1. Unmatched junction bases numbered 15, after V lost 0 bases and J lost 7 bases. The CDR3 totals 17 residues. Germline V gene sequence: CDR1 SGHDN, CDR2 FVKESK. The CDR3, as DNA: TGTGCCAGCAGCCAAGATGGGAGTGAACAGGGGATAGGGGAGCAGTACTTC. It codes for CASSQDGSEQGIGEQYF.